Listed below are T cell receptor beta chains from one sample, sequenced in a study of shared clonotypes between healthy human individuals. The assay was immunoSEQ multiplex PCR, and TCRdb's table has in-frame clones only and misses some. The table includes nearly 1,000,000 clones, 70% to 85% detected once. Sequencing used memory CD4+ T cells sorted from blood. These receptors were collected from a man aged 18-30 years in good health. Each CDR3 is given with its conserved first and last residue. A D gene is named only where the DNA matches it firmly. Size is stated for part of the rows, as once, few or many counts, or as a class when the clone is expanded.

clone_size j_call v_call cdr3_length d_call cdr3_nt cdr3_aa
few TRBJ2-7 TRBV28 15 TRBD1 TGTGCCATCCTTTTTGACAGGGGGCCGGGTTACGAGCAGTACTTC CAILFDRGPGYEQYF
NA TRBJ2-7 TRBV11-1 16 NA TGTGCCAGCAGCTCAATCCCTATCGGGAACTCCTACGAGCAGTACTTC CASSSIPIGNSYEQYF
once TRBJ2-3 TRBV9 15 TRBD2 TGTGCCAGCAACGGTGGCGGGGGGAATGGAGATACGCAGTATTTT CASNGGGGNGDTQYF
NA TRBJ2-1 TRBV4-1 16 TRBD2 TGCGCCAGCAGCCAATTACTAGCGGGAGGGTACCATGAGCAGTTCTTC CASSQLLAGGYHEQFF
NA TRBJ1-5 TRBV7-6 15 NA TGTGCCAGCAGCTTAGCGGAAGGGTCAGGGCAGCCCCAGCATTTT CASSLAEGSGQPQHF
few TRBJ1-1 TRBV5-1 14 NA TGCGCCAGCAGCCCAGGGGCTGAGGTCACTGAAGCTTTCTTT CASSPGAEVTEAFF
few TRBJ2-7 TRBV9 15 TRBD2 TGTGCCAGCAGCCCCGGGGAGGGCTTGTCCTACGAGCAGTACTTC CASSPGEGLSYEQYF
NA TRBJ1-1 TRBV30 12 TRBD1 TGTGCCGGTCGAACAGGGGTGACTGAAGCTTTCTTT CAGRTGVTEAFF
NA TRBJ2-3 TRBV12-5 13 NA TGTGCTAGTGGTTTGGGGACAGTCGATACGCAGTATTTT CASGLGTVDTQYF
NA TRBJ2-7 TRBV30 13 NA TGTGCCTGGAGTGGGGACAAGACCTACGAGCAGTACTTC CAWSGDKTYEQYF
NA TRBJ2-7 TRBV7-2 15 TRBD1 TGTGCCAGCAGCTTAGCATTCGGACAGGGGCACGAGCAGTACTTC CASSLAFGQGHEQYF
NA TRBJ1-1 TRBV18 13 NA TGTGCCAGCTCGAACGGGGGGAACACTGAAGCTTTCTTT CASSNGGNTEAFF
once TRBJ1-6 TRBV30 14 NA TGTGCCTGGAGCCCGTACTCTTGGGATTCACCCCTCCACTTT CAWSPYSWDSPLHF
NA TRBJ1-1 TRBV28 14 TRBD1 TGTGCCAGCAGTAAAGACAGGGGGAACACTGAAGCTTTCTTT CASSKDRGNTEAFF
NA TRBJ1-2 TRBV5-6 15 NA TGTGCCAGCAGCTCTGGGATGAGCGGAGTCTATGGCTACACCTTC CASSSGMSGVYGYTF
NA TRBJ2-1 TRBV18 12 NA TGTGCCAGCTCACGAGCAACGGGGGAGCAGTTCTTC CASSRATGEQFF
NA TRBJ2-1 TRBV5-1 16 TRBD2 TGCGCCAGCAGCCCCATACTAGCGGGAGCCTACAATGAGCAGTTCTTC CASSPILAGAYNEQFF
NA TRBJ2-7 TRBV7-8 15 NA TGTGCCAGCAGCCCTCTAATTCCCCTTTTTTACGAGCAGTACTTC CASSPLIPLFYEQYF
NA TRBJ2-7 TRBV27 14 TRBD2 TGTGCCAGCATCGGGACTAGCGTCCCCTACGAGCAGTACTTC CASIGTSVPYEQYF
NA TRBJ1-1 TRBV11-2 13 NA TGTGCCAGCAGCTCCCAATCGGGGACTGAAGCTTTCTTT CASSSQSGTEAFF
NA TRBJ1-2 TRBV10-1 14 NA TGCGCCAGCAGATTATTCGGGACAAACTATGGCTACACCTTC CASRLFGTNYGYTF
NA TRBJ1-1 TRBV19 14 TRBD1 TGTGCCAGTAGTATGGTAGGGGGCTACACTGAAGCTTTCTTT CASSMVGGYTEAFF
NA TRBJ1-2 TRBV6-1 10 NA TGTGCCAGCGCGTACTATGGCTACACCTTC CASAYYGYTF
NA TRBJ2-3 TRBV10-1 14 NA TGCGCCAGCAGTGAGTCGACGTCCACAGATACGCAGTATTTT CASSESTSTDTQYF
NA TRBJ2-3 TRBV11-2 15 TRBD2 TGTGCCAGCAGCTTAGCCGGACTAGCAACAGATACGCAGTATTTT CASSLAGLATDTQYF
NA TRBJ1-6 TRBV2 14 TRBD1 TGTGCCAGCAGTAGTACAGGGGAGGGATCACCCCTCCACTTT CASSSTGEGSPLHF
NA TRBJ1-4 TRBV28 14 NA TGTGCCAGCAGGAGAGCAACAACTAATGAAAAACTGTTTTTT CASRRATTNEKLFF
NA TRBJ1-2 TRBV5-4 16 TRBD1 TGTGCCAGCAGCTTGGCCACTACCGGGACAGCCGATCGCTACACCTTC CASSLATTGTADRYTF
NA TRBJ1-1 TRBV10-3 15 TRBD1 TGTGCCATCAGTGATGGGACAGGACCGTACGGTGAAGCTTTCTTT CAISDGTGPYGEAFF
few TRBJ1-2 TRBV6-5 12 TRBD1 TGTGCCAGCAGACGACAGGGGTATGGCTACACCTTC CASRRQGYGYTF
NA TRBJ1-2 TRBV14 13 TRBD1 TGTGCCAGCAGCCCGGCAGGGGGCTATGGCTACACCTTC CASSPAGGYGYTF
NA TRBJ2-1 TRBV6-5 14 NA TGTGCCAGCAGGCGATTGGGTGTCAACAATGAGCAGTTCTTC CASRRLGVNNEQFF
NA TRBJ2-1 TRBV27 14 TRBD2 TGTGCCAGTAGAGCGGGGGGCTCCTACAATGAGCAGTTCTTC CASRAGGSYNEQFF
NA TRBJ2-5 TRBV5-1 16 NA TGCGCCAGCAGCTTGGCCTCAGGGTTGGGACAAGAGACCCAGTACTTC CASSLASGLGQETQYF
NA TRBJ1-1 TRBV11-1 17 NA TGTGCCAGCAGCTCGACCCGCGGCGGGAGTCGAAACACTGAAGCTTTCTTT CASSSTRGGSRNTEAFF
NA TRBJ2-7 TRBV10-3 17 TRBD1 TGTGCCATCAGATCCGGGACAGGGGGTTCCGGCGACTACGAGCAGTACTTC CAIRSGTGGSGDYEQYF
NA TRBJ2-3 TRBV7-8 16 NA TGTGCCAGCAGCTTAAGAATAAGTCAGGGGCCGGATACGCAGTATTTT CASSLRISQGPDTQYF
NA TRBJ1-5 TRBV19 13 NA TGTGCCAGTAGTCGGACAGTGGGGTGGCCCCAGCATTTT CASSRTVGWPQHF
NA TRBJ1-5 TRBV28 13 NA TGTGCCAGCAGTTTATCGGCCCGGTCGGCCCAGCATTTT CASSLSARSAQHF
NA TRBJ1-1 TRBV6-1 14 TRBD1 TGTGCCAGCCATCCGACAGGGAGCGGCACTGAAGCTTTCTTT CASHPTGSGTEAFF
NA TRBJ1-1 TRBV7-2 13 NA TGTGCCAGCAGCTTAGGAGCCTACACTGAAGCTTTCTTT CASSLGAYTEAFF
once TRBJ1-1 TRBV5-6 13 NA TGTGCCAGCAGCCCGGGGCTAAACACTGAAGCTTTCTTT CASSPGLNTEAFF
once TRBJ1-1 TRBV11-2 13 NA TGTGCCAGCAGCTTCCGACAAGGCACTGAAGCTTTCTTT CASSFRQGTEAFF
few TRBJ2-1 TRBV5-1 15 TRBD2 TGCGCCAGCAGCTTGGAGGGACTAGCGGGGTATGAGCAGTTCTTC CASSLEGLAGYEQFF
NA TRBJ1-1 TRBV10-3 15 NA TGTGCCATCAGTCCGATGCAGGGGCTTAACACTGAAGCTTTCTTT CAISPMQGLNTEAFF